Below, 29 T cell receptor beta chains from the same sample are listed, as sequenced in a study of PD-L1 blockade in urothelial cancer. Indicated time point: pretreatment peripheral blood. The method was immunoSEQ multiplex PCR; TCRdb's version includes in-frame clones alone and lacks a portion of them. Of 30,000 to 40,000 clones listed, 70% to 90% are singletons. This specimen consisted of PBMCs, obtained around atezolizumab (anti-PD-L1) treatment. These TCRs come from a man of 80 years or more with urothelial cancer.

The rearrangement joins TRBV30 to TRBJ2-7; 10 bases line up with TRBD2. CDR1 is GTSNPN and CDR2 is SVGIG in the germline V gene (reference sequence). With V trimmed by 0 bases and J by 7 bases, 9 bases remained unmatched. CDR3 length equals 15 residues. In DNA form, the CDR3 reads TGTGCCTGGAGTGTAGGGCTAGCGGGAGTGAGGGAGCAGTACTTC. Translated: CAWSVGLAGVREQYF.

This chain links TRBV5-4 with TRBJ2-3, with D possibly TRBD1 on 6 matching bases. Per germline, CDR1 SGHNT and CDR2 YYREEE (reference sequence). The CDR3 has 16 amino acids. V dropped 4 bases and J dropped 0 bases, with 15 bases sitting between them. The CDR3 reads CASSAGQSSSTDTQYF. In DNA form, the CDR3 reads TGTGCCAGCAGCGCAGGACAGAGTTCTAGCACAGATACGCAGTATTTT.

The chain has TRBV5-5 and TRBJ2-1; 9 positions agree with TRBD1. Germline V gene data show CDR1 as SGHKS and CDR2 as YYEKEE (reference sequence). The junction had 11 bases not matched to a gene; V was cut back by 4 bases and J by 0 bases. The CDR3 is 18 residues long. In DNA form, the CDR3 reads TGTGCCAGCAGCGACGGACAGGGGACCATTATCTCCTACAATGAGCAGTTCTTC. This encodes CASSDGQGTIISYNEQFF.

V and J are TRBV19 and TRBJ2-1, with 8 bases that match TRBD2. V lost 5 bases and J lost 5; bases outside the gene matches: 5. Germline V gene sequence: CDR1 LNHDA, CDR2 SQIVND (reference sequence). The CDR3 sequence is 14 residues long. DNA of the CDR3: TGTGCCAGTAGTCGGGAGGGCCTGGACAATGAGCAGTTCTTC. Translated: CASSREGLDNEQFF.

The chain joins TRBV7-8 to TRBJ2-7; 7 bases are shared with TRBD1. With 7 bases clipped from V and 4 bases from J, the junction kept 13 bases outside the gene matches. The CDR3 is 15 amino acids. Germline CDR1 reads SGHVS; CDR2 reads FQNEAQ. The CDR3 DNA sequence: TGTGCCAGCACCACGAAGGGGACAGCTCCTTACGAGCAGTACTTC. It specifies CASTTKGTAPYEQYF.

The V call is TRBV25-1, the J call TRBJ2-3, with D maybe TRBD2 (7 bases). CDR3 size: 16 residues. The germline gives CDR1 MGHDK, CDR2 SYGVNS. V lost 1 base, J lost 0 bases, and 11 bases lay in between. The CDR3 sequence is CASSESGGPSTDTQYF. DNA for the CDR3: TGTGCCAGCAGTGAATCCGGGGGGCCTAGCACAGATACGCAGTATTTT.

A single count supports this clone. The chain links TRBV12-5 to TRBJ2-7, with 13 bases identical to TRBD2. J was trimmed by 0 bases and V by 2 bases; bases with no gene match: 13. This CDR3 spans 20 amino acids. Per the germline V gene, CDR1 is LGHNT and CDR2 is FRNRAP. The CDR3: CASGLSPGTSGTLSSYEQYF. The CDR3 DNA is TGTGCTAGTGGTTTGTCCCCCGGGACTAGCGGGACTCTTAGCTCCTACGAGCAGTACTTC.

The chain links TRBV27 to TRBJ2-1; the D gene is possibly TRBD2 (5 bases). Trimming pared 6 bases from V and 2 bases from J, leaving 8 bases between. This CDR3 contains 13 residues. Germline CDR1 and CDR2: MNHEY and SMNVEV (reference sequence). The CDR3 DNA reads as TGTGCCAGCAGGGCAGCGGCCTACAATGAGCAGTTCTTC. Translation gives CASRAAAYNEQFF.

The chain uses TRBV18 and TRBJ1-5; unclear D gene. V was trimmed by 2 bases and J by 1 base, leaving 12 bases between them. Germline lookup yields CDR1 KGHSH and CDR2 LQKENI. The CDR3 is 16 residues long. The CDR3 nucleotides read TGTGCCAGCTCACCAGAAGGGAGAAAAAGCAATCAGCCCCAGCATTTT. Translating gives CASSPEGRKSNQPQHF.

The V call is TRBV5-4, the J call TRBJ2-2; tentatively, D is TRBD2 (5 bases). Germline V gene lookup returns CDR1 SGHNT and CDR2 YYREEE (reference sequence). Trimming pared 4 bases from V and 2 bases from J, leaving 12 bases between. The CDR3 sequence is 15 residues long. CDR3: CASSAASGNTGELFF. The CDR3 DNA follows: TGTGCCAGCAGCGCGGCAAGCGGTAACACCGGGGAGCTGTTTTTT.

The rearrangement uses TRBV7-7 and TRBJ2-5; 7 bases are shared with TRBD1. CDR3 length: 13 residues. The germline V gene encodes CDR1 SSHAT and CDR2 FNYEAQ (reference sequence). V lost 5 bases to trimming and J lost 4 bases; unmatched junction nucleotides: 4. In nucleotides, the CDR3 is TGTGCCAGCAGCGCGGACAGGATAGAGACCCAGTACTTC. Translated, it gives CASSADRIETQYF.

V gene TRBV7-2 combines with J gene TRBJ2-1; 8 bases are a match to TRBD2. The V and J ends lost 5 bases and 4 bases, in that order; junction bases with no gene match: 4. Germline V CDR1 and CDR2: SGHTA, FQGNSA. CDR3 length: 14 amino acids. The chain's CDR3 is CASSPPSGYNEQFF. The CDR3 nucleotides are TGTGCCAGCAGCCCCCCTAGCGGGTACAATGAGCAGTTCTTC.

This rearrangement joins TRBV19 to TRBJ2-6, with TRBD2 matching 10 bases. From germline, CDR1 is LNHDA and CDR2 SQIVND (reference sequence). The CDR3 is 19 residues long. J lost 4 bases, V lost 3 bases, and 12 bases had no gene match. In DNA form, the CDR3 reads TGTGCCAGTAGTATTCGCGCCACTAGCGGGACGACCGGGGCCAACGTCCTGACTTTC. Residues: CASSIRATSGTTGANVLTF. The entire variable domain, with the rest obtained from reference TRBV19 and TRBJ2-6, is as follows: DGGITQSPKYLFRKEGQNVTLSCEQNLNHDAMYWYRQDPGQGLRLIYYSQIVNDFQKGDIAEGYSVSREKKESFPLTVTSAQKNPTAFYLCASSIRATSGTTGANVLTFGAGSRLTVL.

The CDR3: CASSLGSGQGGGETQYF. The CDR3 DNA reads TGCGCCAGCAGCTTGGGGAGCGGACAGGGCGGAGGGGAGACCCAGTACTTC. V and J are TRBV5-1 and TRBJ2-5, with 8 positions matching TRBD1. Germline-derived CDR1 and CDR2 are SGHRS and YFSETQ. With 0 bases clipped from V and 5 bases from J, the junction kept 12 bases outside the gene matches. The CDR3 totals 17 residues.

The V gene is TRBV11-2, the J gene TRBJ2-1, with D perhaps TRBD2 (5 bases). From germline, CDR1 is SGHAT and CDR2 FQNNGV. The length of the CDR3 is 14 residues. V gave up 7 bases and J gave up 4 bases, with 14 bases separating them. CDR3 bases: TGTGCCAGCACCCTTAGAGGGTTGTACAATGAGCAGTTCTTC. This codes for CASTLRGLYNEQFF.

This chain joins TRBV27 and TRBJ1-1; possible D gene TRBD1, 5 bases. The CDR3 runs to 14 residues. CDR1 is MNHEY and CDR2 is SMNVEV in the germline V gene (reference sequence). V shed 7 bases and J shed 0 bases, with 12 bases lying between them. The DNA of the CDR3 is TGTGCCAGCAAACAGGCTCGTATGAACACTGAAGCTTTCTTT. This sequence encodes CASKQARMNTEAFF.

This chain uses TRBV25-1 with TRBJ1-1, with TRBD1 identical over 7 bases. CDR1 MGHDK and CDR2 SYGVNS come from the germline V gene. This CDR3 spans 16 amino acids. The V and J ends lost 1 base and 3 bases, in that order; junction bases with no gene match: 8. The CDR3 DNA reads TGTGCCAGCAGTGAATTTGGCGAAAGGGGGCACACTGAAGCTTTCTTT. Amino acids: CASSEFGERGHTEAFF.

V is TRBV19 and J is TRBJ1-5; the match to TRBD1 covers 7 bases. Germline-derived CDR1 and CDR2 are LNHDA and SQIVND (reference sequence). V dropped 5 bases and J dropped 6; count of bases not matched to a gene: 7. The CDR3 is 14 amino acids. The CDR3 sequence: CASSDRQGSQPQHF. The CDR3 nucleotides read TGTGCCAGTAGTGACAGACAGGGAAGTCAGCCCCAGCATTTT.

The CDR3 region has the DNA TGTGCCAGCAGCGTAGGAAGAGGGGGAGGACAGGGTGAAACCATATATTTT. Its translation: CASSVGRGGGQGETIYF. The V call is TRBV9, the J call TRBJ1-3; TRBD1 aligns across 8 bases. V lost 0 bases to trimming and J lost 10 bases; unmatched junction nucleotides: 15. Germline CDR1 and CDR2: SGDLS and YYNGEE. The length of the CDR3 is 17 residues.

The genes are TRBV14 and TRBJ2-5; the D gene is possibly TRBD2 (5 bases). Trimming cost V 4 bases and J 6 bases, with 12 bases left between them. The CDR3 totals 13 residues. Germline values: CDR1 SGHDN, CDR2 FVKESK. CDR3 residues: CASSLNPGKTQYF. DNA for the CDR3: TGTGCCAGCAGCCTAAACCCCGGGAAGACCCAGTACTTC.

For this clone: Sequence at one end of the junction differs from germline and may be a read error. The V and J genes are TRBV7-2 and TRBJ1-2; TRBD1 matches 9 bases. CDR3 length equals 15 residues. Germline V gives CDR1 SGHTA, CDR2 FQGNSA. The CDR3 coding sequence is TGTGCCAGCACCTTAAACCGGGACAGGGTCAATGGCTACACCTTC. This gives the protein CASTLNRDRVNGYTF.

The J gene is TRBJ2-1, the V gene TRBV4-3; tentative D call: TRBD2 (7 bases). The length of the CDR3 is 15 residues. Trimming shortened V by 3 bases and J by 10 bases, and 19 bases separated the two germline ends. Germline loops: CDR1 LGHNA, CDR2 YSLEER. The CDR3 spells CASSQGGGPMAEQFF. The DNA for the CDR3 is TGCGCCAGCAGCCAGGGCGGGGGCCCCATGGCGGAGCAGTTCTTC.

This clone was observed once. This chain uses TRBV7-8 with TRBJ2-7; TRBD2 agrees at 9 bases. The CDR3 sequence is 16 residues long. The V and J ends lost 6 bases and 6 bases, in that order; junction bases with no gene match: 15. Germline V gene data show CDR1 as SGHVS and CDR2 as FQNEAQ. The CDR3 loop is CASRTLPGLAGGEQYF. In DNA form, the CDR3 reads TGTGCCAGCAGGACCCTACCGGGACTAGCTGGCGGCGAGCAGTACTTC.

This clone was recorded once. The V and J genes are TRBV10-1 and TRBJ2-7; TRBD1 matches 9 bases. The V and J ends lost 5 bases and 7 bases, in that order; junction bases with no gene match: 6. Looked up from germline, CDR1 is WNHNN and CDR2 is SYGVQD (reference sequence). The CDR3 extends over 13 amino acids. The CDR3 bases are TGCGCCAGCAGTCAACAGGGGGCGGGGGAGCAGTACTTC. Translated: CASSQQGAGEQYF.

The CDR3 DNA reads as TGCACCAGCAGCCAAGGCAGGCATGAGCAGTTCTTC. It encodes CTSSQGRHEQFF. The chain uses TRBV1 and TRBJ2-1; whether TRBD1, the table's D call, matches the DNA was not checked. TRBV1 is assigned pseudogene status. The CDR3 spans 12 residues.

The rearrangement uses TRBV7-2 and TRBJ2-2, with D possibly being TRBD2 (5 bases). The CDR3 sequence is 13 residues long. The ends were cut back, 6 bases at V and 8 bases at J, with 13 bases in the middle. From germline, CDR1 is SGHTA and CDR2 FQGNSA. The CDR3 DNA reads as TGTGCCAGCAGGTACCCTAGCTCGGGGGAGCTGTTTTTT. Translation: CASRYPSSGELFF.

The J gene is TRBJ2-7, the V gene TRBV19, with a tentative D call TRBD2 (7 bases). The V and J ends lost 8 bases and 0 bases respectively, with 20 bases between them. The CDR3 has 16 amino acids. In germline, CDR1 is LNHDA, CDR2 SQIVND (reference sequence). CDR3 sequence (DNA): TGTGCCAGTCGCAGAGCCCCAGGGGAGGGCTCCTACGAGCAGTACTTC. Its protein product is CASRRAPGEGSYEQYF.

CDR3 protein: CASTPRGGLSYNEQFF. The CDR3, as DNA: TGTGCCAGCACCCCCCGGGGAGGGTTGAGCTACAATGAGCAGTTCTTC. The chain uses TRBV5-4 and TRBJ2-1, with 7 bases aligning to TRBD2. CDR1 is SGHNT and CDR2 is YYREEE in the germline V gene (reference sequence). The CDR3 sequence is 16 residues long. V dropped 6 bases and J dropped 3; count of bases not matched to a gene: 12.

This chain uses TRBV19 with TRBJ1-2; possible D gene TRBD1, 5 bases. This CDR3 spans 12 amino acids. The V gene lost 4 bases and the J gene lost 8 bases, with 11 bases spanning the gap. From germline, CDR1 is LNHDA and CDR2 SQIVND (reference sequence). The CDR3 DNA sequence: TGTGCCAGTAGTACAGGGAAAGGAGGCTACACCTTC. Translation: CASSTGKGGYTF.